The clone carrying this T cell receptor beta chain was picked up a small number of times. This specimen belongs to a study of long-term antiretroviral therapy in people with HIV. Across the whole study: First collections came about a decade before the 2015 immediate-ART recommendation.

Participants with HIV, all of them, were treated in the United States. Prior to DNA extraction, the samples held roughly 0.9-10 million cryopreserved PBMC. CDR1 and CDR2 from the germline V gene are SGHRS and YFSETQ. The CDR3 consists of 14 residues. V was pared by 1 base and J by 5 bases, with 7 bases between. Assay version v3.0 of immunoSEQ was used, and it was run at survey level. TCRdb keeps only in-frame clones here, not all; method: immunoSEQ multiplex PCR. The table records approximately 21,000 clones, approximately 80% of them present only once. The J gene is TRBJ1-6, the V gene TRBV5-1; possibly TRBD1 for D (5 bases). Sequencing used unsorted PBMCs, obtained 0.3 years after starting antiretroviral therapy. This sequence originates from a man aged 50-60 years with HIV. The CDR3 nucleotides are TGCGCCAGCAGCTTGACAGGAGATAATTCACCCCTCCACTTT. Translated, it gives CASSLTGDNSPLHF. Full variable domain (remainder filled in from reference TRBV5-1 and TRBJ1-6): KAGVTQTPRYLIKTRGQQVTLSCSPISGHRSVSWYQQTPGQGLQFLFEYFSETQRNKGNFPGRFSGRQFSNSRSEMNVSTLELGDSALYLCASSLTGDNSPLHFGNGTRLTVT.